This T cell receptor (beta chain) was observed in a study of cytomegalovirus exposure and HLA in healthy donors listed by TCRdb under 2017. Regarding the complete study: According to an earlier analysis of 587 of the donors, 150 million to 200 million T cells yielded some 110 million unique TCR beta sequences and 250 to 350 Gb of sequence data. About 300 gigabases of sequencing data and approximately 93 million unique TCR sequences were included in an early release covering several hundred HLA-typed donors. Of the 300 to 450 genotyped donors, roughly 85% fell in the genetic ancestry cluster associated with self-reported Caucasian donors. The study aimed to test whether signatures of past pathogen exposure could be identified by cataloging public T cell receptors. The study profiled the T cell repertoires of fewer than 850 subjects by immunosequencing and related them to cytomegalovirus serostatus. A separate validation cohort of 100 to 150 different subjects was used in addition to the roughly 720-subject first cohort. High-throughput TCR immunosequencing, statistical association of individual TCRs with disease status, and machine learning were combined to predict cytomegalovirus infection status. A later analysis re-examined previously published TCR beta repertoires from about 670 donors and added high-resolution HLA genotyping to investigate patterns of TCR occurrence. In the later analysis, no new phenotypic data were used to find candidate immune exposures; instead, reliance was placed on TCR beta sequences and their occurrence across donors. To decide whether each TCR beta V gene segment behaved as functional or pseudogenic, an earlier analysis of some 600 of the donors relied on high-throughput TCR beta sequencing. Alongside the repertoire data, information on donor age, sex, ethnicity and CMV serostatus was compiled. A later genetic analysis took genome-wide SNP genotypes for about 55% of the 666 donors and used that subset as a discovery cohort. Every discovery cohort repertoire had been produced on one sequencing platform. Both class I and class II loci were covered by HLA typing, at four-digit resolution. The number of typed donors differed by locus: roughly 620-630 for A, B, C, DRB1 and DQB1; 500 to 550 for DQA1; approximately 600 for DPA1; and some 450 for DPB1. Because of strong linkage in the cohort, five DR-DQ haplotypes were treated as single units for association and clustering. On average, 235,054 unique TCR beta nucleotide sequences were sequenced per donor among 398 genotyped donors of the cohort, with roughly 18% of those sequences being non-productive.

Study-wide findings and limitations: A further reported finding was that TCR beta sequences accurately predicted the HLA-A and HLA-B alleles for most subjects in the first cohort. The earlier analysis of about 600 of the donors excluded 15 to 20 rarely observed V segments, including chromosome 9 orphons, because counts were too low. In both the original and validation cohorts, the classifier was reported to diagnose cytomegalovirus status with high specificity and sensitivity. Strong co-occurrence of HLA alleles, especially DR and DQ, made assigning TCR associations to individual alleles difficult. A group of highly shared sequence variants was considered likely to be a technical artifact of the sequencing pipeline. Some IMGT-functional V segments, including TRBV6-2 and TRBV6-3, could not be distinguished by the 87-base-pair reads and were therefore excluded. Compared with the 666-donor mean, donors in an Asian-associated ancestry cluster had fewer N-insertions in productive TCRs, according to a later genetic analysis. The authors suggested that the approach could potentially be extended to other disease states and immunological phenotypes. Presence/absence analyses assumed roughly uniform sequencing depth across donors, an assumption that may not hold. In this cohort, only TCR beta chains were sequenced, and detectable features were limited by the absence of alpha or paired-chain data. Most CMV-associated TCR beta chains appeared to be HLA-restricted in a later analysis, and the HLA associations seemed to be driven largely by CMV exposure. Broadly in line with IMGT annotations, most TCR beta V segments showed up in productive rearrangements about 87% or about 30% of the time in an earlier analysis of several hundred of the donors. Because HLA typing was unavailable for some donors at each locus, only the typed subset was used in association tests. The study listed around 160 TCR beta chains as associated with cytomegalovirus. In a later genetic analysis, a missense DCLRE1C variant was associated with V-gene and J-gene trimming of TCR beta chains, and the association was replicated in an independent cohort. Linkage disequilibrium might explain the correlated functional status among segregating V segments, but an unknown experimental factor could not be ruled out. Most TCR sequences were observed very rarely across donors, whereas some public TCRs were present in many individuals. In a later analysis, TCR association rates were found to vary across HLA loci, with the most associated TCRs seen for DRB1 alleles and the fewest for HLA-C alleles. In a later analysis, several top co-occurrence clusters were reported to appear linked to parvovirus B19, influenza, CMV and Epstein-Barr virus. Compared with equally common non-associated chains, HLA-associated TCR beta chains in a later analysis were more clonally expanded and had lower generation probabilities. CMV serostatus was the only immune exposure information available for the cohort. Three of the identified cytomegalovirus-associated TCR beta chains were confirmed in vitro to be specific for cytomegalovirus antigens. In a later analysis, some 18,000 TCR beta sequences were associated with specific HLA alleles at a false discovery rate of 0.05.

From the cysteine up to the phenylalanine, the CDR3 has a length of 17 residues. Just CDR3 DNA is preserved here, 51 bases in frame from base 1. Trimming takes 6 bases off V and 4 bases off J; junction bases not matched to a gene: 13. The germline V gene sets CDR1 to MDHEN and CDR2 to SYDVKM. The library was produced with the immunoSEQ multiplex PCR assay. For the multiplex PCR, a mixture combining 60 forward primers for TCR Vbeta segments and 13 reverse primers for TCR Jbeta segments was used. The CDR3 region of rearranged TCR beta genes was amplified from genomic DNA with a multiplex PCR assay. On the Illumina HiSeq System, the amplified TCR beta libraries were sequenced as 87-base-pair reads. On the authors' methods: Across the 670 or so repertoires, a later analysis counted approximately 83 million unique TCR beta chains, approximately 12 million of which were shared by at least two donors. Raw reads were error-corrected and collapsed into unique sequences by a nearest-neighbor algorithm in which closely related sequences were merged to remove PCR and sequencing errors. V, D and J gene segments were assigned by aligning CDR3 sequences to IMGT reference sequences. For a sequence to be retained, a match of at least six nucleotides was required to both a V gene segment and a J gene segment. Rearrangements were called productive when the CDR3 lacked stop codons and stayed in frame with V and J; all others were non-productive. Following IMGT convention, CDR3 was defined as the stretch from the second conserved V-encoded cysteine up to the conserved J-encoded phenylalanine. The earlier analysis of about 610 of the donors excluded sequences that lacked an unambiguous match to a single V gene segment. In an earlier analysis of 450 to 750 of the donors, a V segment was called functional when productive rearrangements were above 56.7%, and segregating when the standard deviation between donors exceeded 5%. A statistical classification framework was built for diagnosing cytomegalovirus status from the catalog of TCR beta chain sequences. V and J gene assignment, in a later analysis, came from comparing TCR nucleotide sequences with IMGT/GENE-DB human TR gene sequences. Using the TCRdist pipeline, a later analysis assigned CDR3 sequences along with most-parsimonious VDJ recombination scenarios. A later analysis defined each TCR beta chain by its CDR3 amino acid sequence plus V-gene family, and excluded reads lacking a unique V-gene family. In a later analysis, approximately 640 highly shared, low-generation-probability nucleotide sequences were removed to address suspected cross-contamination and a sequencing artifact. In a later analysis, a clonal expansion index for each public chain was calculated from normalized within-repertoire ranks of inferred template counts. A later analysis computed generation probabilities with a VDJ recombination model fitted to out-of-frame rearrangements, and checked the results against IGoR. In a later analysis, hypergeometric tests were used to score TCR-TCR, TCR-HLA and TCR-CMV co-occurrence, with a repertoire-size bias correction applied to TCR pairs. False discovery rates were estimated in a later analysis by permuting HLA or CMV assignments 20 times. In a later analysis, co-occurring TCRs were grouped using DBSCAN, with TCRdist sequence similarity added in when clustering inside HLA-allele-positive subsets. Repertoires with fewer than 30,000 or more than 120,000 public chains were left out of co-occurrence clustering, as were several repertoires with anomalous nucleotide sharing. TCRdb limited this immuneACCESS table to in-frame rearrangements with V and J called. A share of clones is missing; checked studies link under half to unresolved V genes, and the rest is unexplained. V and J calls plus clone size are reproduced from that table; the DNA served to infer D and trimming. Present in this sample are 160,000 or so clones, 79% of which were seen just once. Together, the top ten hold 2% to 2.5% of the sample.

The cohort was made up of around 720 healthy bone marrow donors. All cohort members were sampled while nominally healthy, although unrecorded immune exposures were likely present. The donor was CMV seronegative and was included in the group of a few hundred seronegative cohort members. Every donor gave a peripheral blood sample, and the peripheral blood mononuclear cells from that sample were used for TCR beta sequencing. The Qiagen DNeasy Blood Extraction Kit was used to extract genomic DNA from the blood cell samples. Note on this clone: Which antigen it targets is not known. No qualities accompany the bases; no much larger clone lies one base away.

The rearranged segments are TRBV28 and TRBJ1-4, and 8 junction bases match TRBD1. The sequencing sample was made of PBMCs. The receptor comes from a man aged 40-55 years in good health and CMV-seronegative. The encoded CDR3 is CASRSDRVGVGNEKLFF. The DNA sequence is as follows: TGTGCCAGCAGATCGGACAGGGTAGGGGTGGGTAATGAAAAACTGTTTTTT.